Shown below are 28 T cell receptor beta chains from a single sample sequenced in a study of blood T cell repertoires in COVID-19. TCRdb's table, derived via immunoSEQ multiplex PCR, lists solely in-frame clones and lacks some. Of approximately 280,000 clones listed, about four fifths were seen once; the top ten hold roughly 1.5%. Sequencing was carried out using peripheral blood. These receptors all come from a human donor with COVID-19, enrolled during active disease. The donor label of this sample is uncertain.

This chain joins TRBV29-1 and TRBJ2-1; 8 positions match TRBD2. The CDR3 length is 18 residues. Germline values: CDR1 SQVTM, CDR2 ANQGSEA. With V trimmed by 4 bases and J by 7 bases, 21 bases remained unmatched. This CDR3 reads CSVGGESGSHFLENEQFF. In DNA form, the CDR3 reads TGCAGCGTTGGGGGGGAGAGCGGGAGTCATTTTTTAGAGAATGAGCAGTTCTTC.

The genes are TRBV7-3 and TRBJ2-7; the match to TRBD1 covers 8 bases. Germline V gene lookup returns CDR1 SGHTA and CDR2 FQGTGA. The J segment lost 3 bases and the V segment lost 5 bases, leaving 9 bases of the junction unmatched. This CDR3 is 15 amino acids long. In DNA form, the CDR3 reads TGTGCCAGCAGCCAGGGGGCCTCGGGACTCTACGAGCAGTACTTC. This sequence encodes CASSQGASGLYEQYF.

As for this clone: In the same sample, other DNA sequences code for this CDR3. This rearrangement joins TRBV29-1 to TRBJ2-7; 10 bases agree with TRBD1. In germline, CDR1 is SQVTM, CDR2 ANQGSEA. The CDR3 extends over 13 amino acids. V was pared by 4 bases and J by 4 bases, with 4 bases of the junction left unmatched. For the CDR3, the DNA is TGCAGCGTTGGGACAGGGGGGAGGTACGAGCAGTACTTC. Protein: CSVGTGGRYEQYF.

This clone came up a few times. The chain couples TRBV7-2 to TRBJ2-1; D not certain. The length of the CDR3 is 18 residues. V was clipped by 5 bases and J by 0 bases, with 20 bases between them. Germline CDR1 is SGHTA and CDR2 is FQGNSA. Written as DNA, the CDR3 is TGTGCCAGCAGCGCCCGCCATTTTGGGCTCAGCTCCTACAATGAGCAGTTCTTC. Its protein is CASSARHFGLSSYNEQFF.

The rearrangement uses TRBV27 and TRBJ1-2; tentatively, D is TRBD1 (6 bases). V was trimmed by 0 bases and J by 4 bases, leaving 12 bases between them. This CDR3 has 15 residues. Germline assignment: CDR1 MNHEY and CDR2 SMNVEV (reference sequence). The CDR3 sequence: CASSLSRGTRYGYTF. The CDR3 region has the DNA TGTGCCAGCAGTTTATCGAGGGGGACCCGCTATGGCTACACCTTC.

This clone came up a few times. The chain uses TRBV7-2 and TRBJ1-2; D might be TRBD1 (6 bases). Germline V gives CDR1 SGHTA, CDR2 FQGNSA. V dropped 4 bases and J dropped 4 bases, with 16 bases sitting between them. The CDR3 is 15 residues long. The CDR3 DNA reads TGTGCCAGCAGCTCTGCCGGGGAAGGGGGCTATGGCTACACCTTC. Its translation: CASSSAGEGGYGYTF.

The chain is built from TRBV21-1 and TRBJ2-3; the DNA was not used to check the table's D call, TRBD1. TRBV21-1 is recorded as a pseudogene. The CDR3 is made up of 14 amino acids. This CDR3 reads CALQTGSGTDTQYF. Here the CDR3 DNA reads TGTGCCCTACAGACAGGGTCTGGCACAGATACGCAGTATTTT.

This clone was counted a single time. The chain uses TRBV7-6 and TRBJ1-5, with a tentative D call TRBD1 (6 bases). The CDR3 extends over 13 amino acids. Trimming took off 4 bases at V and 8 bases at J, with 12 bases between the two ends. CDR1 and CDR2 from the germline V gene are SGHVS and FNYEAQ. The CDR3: CASSSGELEPQHF. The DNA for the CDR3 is TGTGCCAGCAGCTCAGGGGAACTCGAGCCCCAGCATTTT.

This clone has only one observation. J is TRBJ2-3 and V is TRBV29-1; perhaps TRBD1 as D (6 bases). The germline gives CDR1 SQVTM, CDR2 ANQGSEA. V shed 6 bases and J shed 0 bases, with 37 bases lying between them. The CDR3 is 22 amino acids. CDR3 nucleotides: TGCAGCGTAGTCAACGGACAGCCACCGGACCGGCACTCGTCCTTTAGCACAGATACGCAGTATTTT. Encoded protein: CSVVNGQPPDRHSSFSTDTQYF.

This chain's CDR3 is CASSEAEITIYF. CDR3 sequence (DNA): TGTGCCAGCAGTGAAGCGGAGATTACCATATATTTT. The chain has TRBV6-1 and TRBJ1-3; D is ambiguous. Deletions cut 0 bases from V and 10 bases from J, with 7 bases between. This CDR3 region has 12 residues. Germline CDR1 is MNHNS and CDR2 is SASEGT.

The CDR3 is CASSERQGKTDGYTF. The CDR3 bases are TGTGCCAGCAGCGAGAGACAGGGGAAGACGGATGGCTACACCTTC. V and J are TRBV7-2 and TRBJ1-2, with TRBD1 matching over 8 bases. This CDR3 is built from 15 residues. Germline-derived CDR1 and CDR2 are SGHTA and FQGNSA. V lost 5 bases to trimming and J lost 6 bases; unmatched junction nucleotides: 11.

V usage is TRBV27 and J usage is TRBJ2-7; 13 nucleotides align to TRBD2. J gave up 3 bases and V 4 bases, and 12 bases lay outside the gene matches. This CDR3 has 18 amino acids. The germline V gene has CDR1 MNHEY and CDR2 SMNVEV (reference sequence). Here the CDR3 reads CASSSGLAGDQSYYEQYF. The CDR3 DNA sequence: TGTGCCAGCAGTTCCGGACTAGCGGGAGACCAAAGTTACTACGAGCAGTACTTC.

In DNA form, the CDR3 reads TGTGCCAGCAGTTACTCGAGGACAGCCTACGAGCAGTACTTC. This sequence encodes CASSYSRTAYEQYF. The chain couples TRBV6-2 or TRBV6-3 to TRBJ2-7; perhaps TRBD1 as D (6 bases). Trimming took 0 bases from V and 2 from J, leaving 8 bases between them. The CDR3 loop spans 14 amino acids. Germline values: CDR1 MNHEY, CDR2 SVGEGT.

CDR3 DNA sequence: TGTGCCAGCAGTTCGGACCGAGGGAATTCACCCCTCCACTTT. Amino acids: CASSSDRGNSPLHF. The chain carries TRBV6-6 and TRBJ1-6, with D unclear. Germline V lookup: CDR1 MNHNY, CDR2 SVGAGI (reference sequence). Trimming shortened V by 4 bases and J by 7 bases, and 11 bases separated the two germline ends. The CDR3 loop spans 14 amino acids.

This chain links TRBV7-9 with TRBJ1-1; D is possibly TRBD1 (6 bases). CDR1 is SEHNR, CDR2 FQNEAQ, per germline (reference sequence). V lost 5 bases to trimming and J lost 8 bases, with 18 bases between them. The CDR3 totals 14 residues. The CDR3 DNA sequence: TGTGCCAGCAGCCAAGGGGTACAGGGAGAAGAAGCTTTCTTT. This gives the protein CASSQGVQGEEAFF.

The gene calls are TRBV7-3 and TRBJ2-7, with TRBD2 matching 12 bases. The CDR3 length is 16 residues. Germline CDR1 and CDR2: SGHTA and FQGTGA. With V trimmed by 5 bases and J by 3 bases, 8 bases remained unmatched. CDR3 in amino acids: CASSKMTSGGNYEQYF. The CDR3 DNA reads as TGTGCCAGCAGCAAGATGACTAGCGGGGGAAACTACGAGCAGTACTTC.

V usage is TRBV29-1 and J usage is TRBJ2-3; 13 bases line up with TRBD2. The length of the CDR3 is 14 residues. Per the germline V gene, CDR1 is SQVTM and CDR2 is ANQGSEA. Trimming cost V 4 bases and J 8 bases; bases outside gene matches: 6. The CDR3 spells CSVGTSGGRGTQYF. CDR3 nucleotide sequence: TGCAGCGTTGGGACTAGCGGGGGACGGGGTACGCAGTATTTT.

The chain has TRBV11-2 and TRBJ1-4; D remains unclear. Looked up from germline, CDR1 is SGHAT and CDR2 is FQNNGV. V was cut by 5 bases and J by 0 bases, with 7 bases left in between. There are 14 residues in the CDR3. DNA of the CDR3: TGTGCCAGCAGCCCGCGGGCAACTAATGAAAAACTGTTTTTT. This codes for CASSPRATNEKLFF.

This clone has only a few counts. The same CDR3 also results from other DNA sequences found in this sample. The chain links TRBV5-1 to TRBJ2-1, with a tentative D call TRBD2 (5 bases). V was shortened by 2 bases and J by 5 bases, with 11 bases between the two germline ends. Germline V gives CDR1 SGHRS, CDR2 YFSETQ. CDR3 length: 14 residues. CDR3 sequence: CASSLVLANNEQFF. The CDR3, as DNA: TGCGCCAGCAGCTTAGTATTAGCGAACAATGAGCAGTTCTTC.

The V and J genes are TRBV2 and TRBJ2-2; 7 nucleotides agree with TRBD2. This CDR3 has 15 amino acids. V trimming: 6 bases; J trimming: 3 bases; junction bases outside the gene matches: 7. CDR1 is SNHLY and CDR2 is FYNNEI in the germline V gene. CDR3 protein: CASRREGQDTGELFF. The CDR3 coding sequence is TGTGCCAGCAGGAGGGAGGGCCAGGACACCGGGGAGCTGTTTTTT.

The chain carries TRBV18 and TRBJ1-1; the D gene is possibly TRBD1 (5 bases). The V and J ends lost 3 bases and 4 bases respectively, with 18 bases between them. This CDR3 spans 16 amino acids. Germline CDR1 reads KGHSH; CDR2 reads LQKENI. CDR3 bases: TGTGCCAGCTCACCGTCCGGTGAAGGTCAGGGCACTGAAGCTTTCTTT. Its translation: CASSPSGEGQGTEAFF.

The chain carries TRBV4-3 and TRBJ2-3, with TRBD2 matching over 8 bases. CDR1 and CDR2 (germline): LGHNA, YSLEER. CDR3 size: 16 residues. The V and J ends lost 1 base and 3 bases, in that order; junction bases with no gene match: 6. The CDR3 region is CASSQVTAGVTDTQYF. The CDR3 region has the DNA TGCGCCAGCAGCCAAGTAACAGCGGGAGTAACAGATACGCAGTATTTT.

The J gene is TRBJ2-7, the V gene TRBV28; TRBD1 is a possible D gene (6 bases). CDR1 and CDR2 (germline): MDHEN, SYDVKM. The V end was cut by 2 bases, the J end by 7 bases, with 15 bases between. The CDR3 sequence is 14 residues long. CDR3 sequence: CASSLEQGHGEQYF. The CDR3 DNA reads TGTGCCAGCAGTTTAGAGCAGGGACACGGGGAGCAGTACTTC.

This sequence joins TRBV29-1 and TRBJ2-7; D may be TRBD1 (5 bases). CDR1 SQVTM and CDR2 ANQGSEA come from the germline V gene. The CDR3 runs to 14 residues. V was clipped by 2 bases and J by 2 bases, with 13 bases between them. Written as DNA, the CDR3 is TGCAGCGTTGAATTGAGTAGGGGAACCTACGAGCAGTACTTC. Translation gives CSVELSRGTYEQYF.

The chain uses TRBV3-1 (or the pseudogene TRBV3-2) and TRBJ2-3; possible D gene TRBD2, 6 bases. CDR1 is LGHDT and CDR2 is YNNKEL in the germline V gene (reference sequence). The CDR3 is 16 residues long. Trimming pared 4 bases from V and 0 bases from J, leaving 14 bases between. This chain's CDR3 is CASSPWGGTSTDTQYF. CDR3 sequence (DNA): TGTGCCAGCAGCCCCTGGGGAGGAACTAGCACAGATACGCAGTATTTT.

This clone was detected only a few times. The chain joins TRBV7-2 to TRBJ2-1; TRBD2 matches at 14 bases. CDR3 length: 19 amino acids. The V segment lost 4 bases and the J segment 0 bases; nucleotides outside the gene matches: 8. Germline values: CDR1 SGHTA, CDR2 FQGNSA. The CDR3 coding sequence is TGTGCCAGCAGCTGGGCCGGGACTAGCGGGAGTAGCTCCTACAATGAGCAGTTCTTC. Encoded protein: CASSWAGTSGSSSYNEQFF.

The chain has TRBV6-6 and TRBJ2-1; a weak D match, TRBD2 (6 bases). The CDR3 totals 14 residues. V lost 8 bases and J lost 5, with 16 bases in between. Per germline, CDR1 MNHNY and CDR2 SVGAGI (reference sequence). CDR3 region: CASLEGLRNNEQFF. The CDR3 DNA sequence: TGTGCCAGCCTGGAGGGCCTAAGGAACAATGAGCAGTTCTTC.

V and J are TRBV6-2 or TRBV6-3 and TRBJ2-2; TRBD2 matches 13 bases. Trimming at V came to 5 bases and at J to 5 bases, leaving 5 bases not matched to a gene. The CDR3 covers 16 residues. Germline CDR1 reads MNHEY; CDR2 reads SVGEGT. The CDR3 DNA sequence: TGTGCCAGCAGTCAAGGACTAGCGGGAGATACCGGGGAGCTGTTTTTT. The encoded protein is CASSQGLAGDTGELFF.